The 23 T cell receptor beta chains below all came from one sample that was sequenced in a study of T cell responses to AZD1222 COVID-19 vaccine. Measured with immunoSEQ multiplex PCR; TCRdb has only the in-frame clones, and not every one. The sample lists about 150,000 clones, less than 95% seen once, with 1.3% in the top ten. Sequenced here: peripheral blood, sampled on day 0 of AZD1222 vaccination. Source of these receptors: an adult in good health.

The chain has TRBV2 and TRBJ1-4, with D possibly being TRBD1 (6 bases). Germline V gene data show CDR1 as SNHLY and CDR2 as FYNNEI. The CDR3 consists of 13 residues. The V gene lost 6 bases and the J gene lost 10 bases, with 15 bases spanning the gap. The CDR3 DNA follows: TGTGCCAGCAGATCGACAGGCCTCGGAAAACTGTTTTTT. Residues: CASRSTGLGKLFF.

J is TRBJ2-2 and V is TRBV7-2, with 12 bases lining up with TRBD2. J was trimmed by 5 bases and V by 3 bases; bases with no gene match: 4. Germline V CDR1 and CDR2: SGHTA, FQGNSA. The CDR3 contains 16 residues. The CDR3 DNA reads TGTGCCAGCAGCTTTACCGGGACTAGCGGGACCGGGGAGCTGTTTTTT. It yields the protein CASSFTGTSGTGELFF.

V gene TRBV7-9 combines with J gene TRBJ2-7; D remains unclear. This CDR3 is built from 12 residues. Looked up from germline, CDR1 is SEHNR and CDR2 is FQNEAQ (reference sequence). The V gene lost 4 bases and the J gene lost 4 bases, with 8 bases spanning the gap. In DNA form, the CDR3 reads TGTGCCAGCAGCTACCGACGGTACGAGCAGTACGTC. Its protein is CASSYRRYEQYV.

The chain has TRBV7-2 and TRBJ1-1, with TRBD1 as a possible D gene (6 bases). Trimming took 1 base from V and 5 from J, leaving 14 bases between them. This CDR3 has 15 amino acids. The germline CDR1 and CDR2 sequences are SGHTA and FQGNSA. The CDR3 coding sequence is TGTGCCAGCAGCTTAGAAAAGGGGGTGGGAACTGAAGCTTTCTTT. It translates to CASSLEKGVGTEAFF.

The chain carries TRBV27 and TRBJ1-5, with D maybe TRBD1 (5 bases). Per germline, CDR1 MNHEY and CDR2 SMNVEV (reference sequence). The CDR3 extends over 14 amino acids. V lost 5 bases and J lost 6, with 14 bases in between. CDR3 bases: TGTGCCAGCAGTGCTGGCCGAGGGACTCAGCCCCAGCATTTT. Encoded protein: CASSAGRGTQPQHF.

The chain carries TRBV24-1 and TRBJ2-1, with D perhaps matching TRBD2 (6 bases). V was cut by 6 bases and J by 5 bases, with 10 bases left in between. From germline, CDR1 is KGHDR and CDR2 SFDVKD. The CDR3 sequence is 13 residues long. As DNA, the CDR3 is TGTGCCACCAGTCCCGGGGGAAACAATGAGCAGTTCTTC. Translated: CATSPGGNNEQFF.

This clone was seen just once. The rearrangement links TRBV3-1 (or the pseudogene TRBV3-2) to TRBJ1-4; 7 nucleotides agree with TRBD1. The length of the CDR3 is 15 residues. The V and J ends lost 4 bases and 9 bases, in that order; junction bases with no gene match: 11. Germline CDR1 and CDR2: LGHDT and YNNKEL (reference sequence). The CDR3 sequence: CASSPSQGRGQKLFF. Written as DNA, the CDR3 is TGTGCCAGCAGCCCTTCACAGGGGCGGGGGCAAAAACTGTTTTTT.

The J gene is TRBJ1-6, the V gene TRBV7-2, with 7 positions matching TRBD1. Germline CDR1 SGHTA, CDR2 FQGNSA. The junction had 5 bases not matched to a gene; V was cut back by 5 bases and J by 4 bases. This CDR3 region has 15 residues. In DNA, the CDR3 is TGTGCCAGCAGCCTCTTGACAGGGTATAATTCACCCCTCCACTTT. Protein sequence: CASSLLTGYNSPLHF.

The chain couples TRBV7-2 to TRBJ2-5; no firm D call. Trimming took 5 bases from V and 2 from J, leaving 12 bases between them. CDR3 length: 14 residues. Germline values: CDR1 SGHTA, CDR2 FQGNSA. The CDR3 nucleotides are TGTGCCAGCAGCCCGACTTACTCGCAAGAGACCCAGTACTTC. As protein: CASSPTYSQETQYF.

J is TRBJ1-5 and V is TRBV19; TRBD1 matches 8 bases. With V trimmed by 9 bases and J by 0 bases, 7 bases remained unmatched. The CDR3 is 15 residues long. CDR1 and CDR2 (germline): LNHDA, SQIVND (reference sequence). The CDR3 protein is CASRGQAYSNQPQHF. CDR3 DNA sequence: TGTGCCAGCCGGGGACAGGCCTATAGCAATCAGCCCCAGCATTTT.

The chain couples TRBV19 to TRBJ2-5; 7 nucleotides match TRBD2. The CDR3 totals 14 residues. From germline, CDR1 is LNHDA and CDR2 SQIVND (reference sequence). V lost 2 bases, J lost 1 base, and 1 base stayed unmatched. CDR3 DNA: TGTGCCAGTAGTATAACGGGGGGCCAAGAGACCCAGTACTTC. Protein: CASSITGGQETQYF.

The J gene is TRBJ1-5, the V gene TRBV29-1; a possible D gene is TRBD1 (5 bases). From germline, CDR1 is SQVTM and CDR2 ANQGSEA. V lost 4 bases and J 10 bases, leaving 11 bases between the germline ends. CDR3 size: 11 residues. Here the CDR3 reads CSVVDGGPQHF. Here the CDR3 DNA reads TGCAGCGTTGTGGACGGGGGTCCCCAGCATTTT.

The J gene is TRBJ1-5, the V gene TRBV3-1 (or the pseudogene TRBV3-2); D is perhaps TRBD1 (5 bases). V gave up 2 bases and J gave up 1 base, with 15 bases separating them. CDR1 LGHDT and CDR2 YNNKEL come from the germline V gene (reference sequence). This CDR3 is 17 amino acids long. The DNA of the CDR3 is TGTGCCAGCAGCCAAAACTCCGGGACGGGGAGCAATCAGCCCCAGCATTTT. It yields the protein CASSQNSGTGSNQPQHF.

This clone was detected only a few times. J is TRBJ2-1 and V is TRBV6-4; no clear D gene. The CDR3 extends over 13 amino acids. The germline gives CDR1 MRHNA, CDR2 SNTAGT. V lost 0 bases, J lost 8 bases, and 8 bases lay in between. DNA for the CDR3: TGTGCCAGCAGTGACTCGGAGACGGATGAGCAGTTCTTC. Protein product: CASSDSETDEQFF.

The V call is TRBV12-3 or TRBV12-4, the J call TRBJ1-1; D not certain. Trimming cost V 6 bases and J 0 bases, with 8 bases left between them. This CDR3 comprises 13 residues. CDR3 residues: CASRLPMNTEAFF. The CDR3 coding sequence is TGTGCCAGCAGGTTGCCAATGAACACTGAAGCTTTCTTT.

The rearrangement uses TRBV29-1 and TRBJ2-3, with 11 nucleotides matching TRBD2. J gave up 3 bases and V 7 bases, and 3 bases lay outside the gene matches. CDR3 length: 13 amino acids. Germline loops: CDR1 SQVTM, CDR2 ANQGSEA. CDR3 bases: TGCAGCGCAACTAGCGGGGGAACAGATACGCAGTATTTT. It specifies CSATSGGTDTQYF.

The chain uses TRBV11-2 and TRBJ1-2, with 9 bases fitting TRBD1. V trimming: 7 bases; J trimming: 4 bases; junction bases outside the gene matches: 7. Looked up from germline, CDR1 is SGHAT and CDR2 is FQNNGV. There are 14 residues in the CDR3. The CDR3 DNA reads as TGTGCCAGCACCGAGGACAGGGGAGTCTATGGCTACACCTTC. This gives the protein CASTEDRGVYGYTF.

The CDR3 region has the DNA TGCAGCGCCCTTCAGGGGGCAGGTGAAAAACTGTTTTTT. Its protein is CSALQGAGEKLFF. The V gene is TRBV29-1, the J gene TRBJ1-4, with 8 bases lining up with TRBD1. Germline V gene sequence: CDR1 SQVTM, CDR2 ANQGSEA. CDR3 length: 13 residues. J was trimmed by 7 bases and V by 7 bases; bases with no gene match: 8.

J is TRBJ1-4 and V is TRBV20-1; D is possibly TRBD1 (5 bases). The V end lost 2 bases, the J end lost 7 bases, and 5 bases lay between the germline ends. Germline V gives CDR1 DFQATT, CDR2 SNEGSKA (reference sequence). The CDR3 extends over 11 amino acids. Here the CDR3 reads CSARQGEKLFF. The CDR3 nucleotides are TGCAGTGCTAGACAGGGTGAAAAACTGTTTTTT.

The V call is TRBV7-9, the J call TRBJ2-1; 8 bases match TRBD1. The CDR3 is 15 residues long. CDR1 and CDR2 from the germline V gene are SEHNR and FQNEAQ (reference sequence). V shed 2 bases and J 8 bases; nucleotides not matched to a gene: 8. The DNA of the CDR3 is TGTGCCAGCAGCTTATCCCGGACAGGGTACCATGAGCAGTTCTTC. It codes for CASSLSRTGYHEQFF.

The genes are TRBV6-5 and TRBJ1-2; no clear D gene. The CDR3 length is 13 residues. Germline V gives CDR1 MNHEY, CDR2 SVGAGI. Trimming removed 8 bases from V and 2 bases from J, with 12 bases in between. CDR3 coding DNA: TGTGCCAGCGGCCGGACTCAAAACTATGGCTACACCTTC. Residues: CASGRTQNYGYTF.

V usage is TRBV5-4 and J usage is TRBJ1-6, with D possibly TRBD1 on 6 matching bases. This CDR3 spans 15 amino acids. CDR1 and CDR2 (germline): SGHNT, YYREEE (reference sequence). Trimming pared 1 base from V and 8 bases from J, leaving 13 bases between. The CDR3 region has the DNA TGTGCCAGCAGCTTGAGGGCAGGGGTCCATTCACCCCTCCACTTT. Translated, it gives CASSLRAGVHSPLHF.

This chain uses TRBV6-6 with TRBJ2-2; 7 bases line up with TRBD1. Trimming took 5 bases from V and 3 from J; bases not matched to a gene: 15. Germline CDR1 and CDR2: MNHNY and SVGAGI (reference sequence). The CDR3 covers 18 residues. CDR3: CASSHDYDRVIYTGELFF. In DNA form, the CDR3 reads TGTGCCAGCAGTCACGACTATGACAGGGTTATTTACACCGGGGAGCTGTTTTTT.